This T cell receptor (beta chain) appears in the sequencing data of a study of human T cells and chemical hapten exposure. This clonotype occurred a few times. This CDR3 spans 11 amino acids. From germline, CDR1 is MNHEY and CDR2 SVGEGT. V shed 5 bases and J shed 3 bases, with 4 bases lying between them. Sample time point: healthy volunteer bleed at 6 weeks. It was from unfractionated whole blood that total RNA was extracted. Source study methods: Samples held a median of around 100,000 TCRs, range about 20,000–690,600. TCRdb processed the RACE reads anew with MiXCR; each CDR3 protein has one entry. For this entry, the V and J calls and clone size follow TCRdb and not the study's own pipeline. Counted here are about 77,000 distinct CDR3 sequences, roughly 7.9% occurring once; the ten biggest clones make up 1.7%.

The sequencing input was whole blood. The rearrangement uses TRBV6-2 or TRBV6-3 and TRBJ2-5; D remains ambiguous. This TCR came from a female donor in good health. Some clones in this sample may be carry-over from other donors' samples. CDR3 in DNA: TGTGCCAGCAGTAGGAAAGAGACCCAGTACTTC. Residues: CASSRKETQYF.